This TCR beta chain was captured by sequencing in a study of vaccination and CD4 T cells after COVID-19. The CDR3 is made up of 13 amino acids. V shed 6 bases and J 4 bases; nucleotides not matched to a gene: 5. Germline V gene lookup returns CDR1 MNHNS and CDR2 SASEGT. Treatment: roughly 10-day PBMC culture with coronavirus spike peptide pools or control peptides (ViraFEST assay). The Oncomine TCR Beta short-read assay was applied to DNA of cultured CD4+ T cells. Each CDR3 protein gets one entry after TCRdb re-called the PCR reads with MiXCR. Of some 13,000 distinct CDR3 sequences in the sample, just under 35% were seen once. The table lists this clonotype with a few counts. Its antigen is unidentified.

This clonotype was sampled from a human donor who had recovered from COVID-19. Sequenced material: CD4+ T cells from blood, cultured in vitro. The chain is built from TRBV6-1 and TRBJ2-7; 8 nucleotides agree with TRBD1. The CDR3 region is CASRLRQGYEQYF. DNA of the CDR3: TGTGCCAGCAGATTAAGACAGGGGTACGAGCAGTACTTC.